The 21 T cell receptor beta chains below come from one sample, sequenced in a study of regulatory T cells in long-lasting Graves disease. The time point denotes: newly diagnosed GD, antithyroid drugs for less than 3 months. After RNA was extracted from PBMCs, the TCR library was made from it. Researchers made TCR beta libraries by using iRepertoire HTBI primers and running Arm-PCR on CDR3 regions. MiXCR, run by TCRdb on the multiplex PCR reads, gives a single entry per CDR3 protein. In the table there are more than 450,000 distinct CDR3 sequences, 15% to 20% of which are singletons. Another study also made use of these data, one on T cells in Graves' hyperthyroidism and ophthalmopathy.

This material consisted of peripheral blood mononuclear cells (PBMCs), taken at new diagnosis, from a patient treated with antithyroid drugs. These receptor sequences come from a man in his forties with Graves disease.

There are many counts of this clonotype. V usage is TRBV27 and J usage is TRBJ2-7; 13 bases agree with TRBD2. CDR1 and CDR2 from the germline V gene are MNHEY and SMNVEV (reference sequence). The CDR3 totals 16 residues. The V gene end was trimmed by 6 bases and the J gene end by 0 bases; junction bases not matched to a gene: 5. The CDR3 here is CASSATSGRASYEQYF. The CDR3 DNA is TGTGCCAGCAGCGCTACTAGCGGGAGGGCCTCCTACGAGCAGTACTTC.

In its sample, this clonotype was seen a few times. The V and J genes are TRBV18 and TRBJ2-1, with 11 bases lining up with TRBD2. Germline CDR1 reads KGHSH; CDR2 reads LQKENI. V was clipped by 2 bases and J by 7 bases; unmatched bases: 4. This CDR3 region has 15 residues. The DNA for the CDR3 is TGTGCCAGCTCACCATCCCCTAGCGGGAGGAATGAGCAGTTCTTC. Protein product: CASSPSPSGRNEQFF.

In this sample, this clonotype turned up many times. The chain employs TRBV28 and TRBJ2-3; no firm D call. Trimming pared 6 bases from V and 3 bases from J, leaving 13 bases between. Germline lookup yields CDR1 MDHEN and CDR2 SYDVKM. This CDR3 contains 14 residues. The CDR3 protein is CASSLWKLTDTQYF. In nucleotides, the CDR3 is TGTGCCAGCAGCTTGTGGAAGTTAACAGATACGCAGTATTTT.

This clonotype was recorded only once. This could be a read error, since a much larger clone is one nucleotide away. The chain recombines TRBV12-3 or TRBV12-4 with TRBJ2-1; possibly TRBD2 for D (5 bases). The CDR3 sequence is 12 residues long. Trimming stripped 5 bases from V and 9 bases from J, with 11 bases between. The CDR3 here is CASSGRRGEQFF. CDR3 bases: TGTGCCAGCAGTGGCCGACGGGGTGAGCAGTTCTTC.

This clonotype has ten or more counts. J is TRBJ2-5 and V is TRBV24-1; 9 nucleotides line up with TRBD1. The CDR3 is made up of 16 amino acids. Germline V CDR1 and CDR2: KGHDR, SFDVKD. V lost 3 bases, J lost 5 bases, and 9 bases stayed unmatched. This CDR3 reads CATSDGNRGRFETQYF. The CDR3, as DNA: TGTGCCACCAGTGATGGGAACAGGGGGCGTTTCGAGACCCAGTACTTC.

This clonotype was recorded at least ten times. The gene calls are TRBV5-6 and TRBJ2-7; no clear D gene. The V gene lost 2 bases and the J gene lost 0 bases, with 6 bases spanning the gap. Germline values: CDR1 SGHDT, CDR2 YYEEEE. The CDR3 has 13 residues. CDR3 bases: TGTGCCAGCAGCTTAGGTGTCTCCTACGAGCAGTACTTC. This codes for CASSLGVSYEQYF.

The table lists this clonotype with many counts. This rearrangement joins TRBV3-1 to TRBJ1-3; D not resolved. The CDR3 loop spans 15 amino acids. V lost 0 bases and J 2 bases, leaving 8 bases between the germline ends. CDR1 and CDR2 (germline): LGHDT, YNNKEL (reference sequence). CDR3 protein: CASSQDEVAGNTIYF. DNA for the CDR3: TGTGCCAGCAGCCAAGACGAAGTGGCTGGAAACACCATATATTTT. The variable domain in full, with the rest retrieved from reference TRBV3-1 and TRBJ1-3, is DTAVSQTPKYLVTQMGNDKSIKCEQNLGHDTMYWYKQDSKKFLKIMFSYNNKELIINETVPNRFSPKSPDKAHLNLHINSLELGDSAVYFCASSQDEVAGNTIYFGEGSWLTVV.

This clonotype was seen at least ten times. The rearrangement links TRBV5-1 to TRBJ2-3; TRBD2 matches 14 bases. The CDR3 loop spans 17 amino acids. Germline-derived CDR1 and CDR2 are SGHRS and YFSETQ. Trimming removed 4 bases from V and 2 bases from J; junction bases left unmatched: 6. As DNA, the CDR3 is TGCGCCAGCAGCAGGACTAGCGGGAGGCCCTTCACAGATACGCAGTATTTT. Its protein product is CASSRTSGRPFTDTQYF.

This clonotype has ten or more counts. Written as DNA, the CDR3 is TGTGCCAGCAGCTTAGACCCGGACAATGAGCAGTTCTTC. It codes for CASSLDPDNEQFF. The chain joins TRBV7-8 to TRBJ2-1; D gene ambiguous. Germline V CDR1 and CDR2: SGHVS, FQNEAQ. This CDR3 comprises 13 residues. V gave up 1 base and J gave up 5 bases, with 6 bases separating them.

Many counts were recorded for this clonotype. The chain has TRBV28 and TRBJ1-4; no firm D call. Germline V gene sequence: CDR1 MDHEN, CDR2 SYDVKM. V was shortened by 2 bases and J by 13 bases, with 17 bases between the two germline ends. The CDR3 length is 14 residues. In nucleotides, the CDR3 is TGTGCCAGCAGTTTACTGCAGGCGGGAACAACACTGTTTTTT. It specifies CASSLLQAGTTLFF. The complete variable domain, with remaining parts taken from reference TRBV28 and TRBJ1-4, reads DVKVTQSSRYLVKRTGEKVFLECVQDMDHENMFWYRQDPGLGLRLIYFSYDVKMKEKGDIPEGYSVSREKKERFSLILESASTNQTSMYLCASSLLQAGTTLFFGSGTQLSVL.

The J gene is TRBJ2-7, the V gene TRBV20-1; 9 bases are shared with TRBD1. Germline-derived CDR1 and CDR2 are DFQATT and SNEGSKA (reference sequence). V was pared by 6 bases and J by 1 base, with 7 bases of the junction left unmatched. The CDR3 spans 14 residues. CDR3 sequence reads: CSADRQGVSYEQYF. CDR3 coding DNA: TGCAGTGCCGATCGACAGGGGGTATCCTACGAGCAGTACTTC.

This clonotype was found many times. This chain uses TRBV2 with TRBJ2-3; 8 nucleotides agree with TRBD1. The CDR3 is 13 amino acids. Germline assignment: CDR1 SNHLY and CDR2 FYNNEI. Trimming cost V 8 bases and J 3 bases; bases outside gene matches: 4. CDR3 region: CASRTGRTDTQYF. DNA of the CDR3: TGTGCCAGCCGGACAGGGAGGACAGATACGCAGTATTTT.

This chain connects TRBV19 to TRBJ2-1; 8 nucleotides line up with TRBD2. Per the germline V gene, CDR1 is LNHDA and CDR2 is SQIVND (reference sequence). With 6 bases clipped from V and 8 bases from J, the junction kept 12 bases outside the gene matches. The CDR3 length is 15 residues. As DNA, the CDR3 is TGTGCCAGTAGACAGCCGGGACTAGTGGGTCATGAGCAGTTCTTC. Protein sequence: CASRQPGLVGHEQFF.

At least ten counts were recorded for this clonotype. The rearrangement links TRBV28 to TRBJ1-2, with 10 bases matching TRBD1. V shed 6 bases, J shed 4 bases, and the junction held 5 bases outside the gene matches. CDR3 length: 14 amino acids. Germline CDR1 MDHEN, CDR2 SYDVKM. DNA of the CDR3: TGTGCCAGCAGAAAGACAGGGGGCTTCTATGGCTACACCTTC. It codes for CASRKTGGFYGYTF.

The CDR3 coding sequence is TGTGCCTGGGGGAACCCAGCGGGGACCGGGGAGCTGTTTTTT. It codes for CAWGNPAGTGELFF. This chain links TRBV30 with TRBJ2-2; 7 nucleotides agree with TRBD2. The CDR3 sequence is 14 residues long. Germline trimming cut 5 bases from V and 5 bases from J; bases unmatched to any gene: 8. Germline CDR1 is GTSNPN and CDR2 is SVGIG (reference sequence).

This clonotype was seen a handful of times. The chain carries TRBV29-1 and TRBJ2-3; 10 nucleotides line up with TRBD2. V lost 3 bases to trimming and J lost 2 bases; unmatched junction nucleotides: 2. The CDR3 is 14 residues long. Germline V CDR1 and CDR2: SQVTM, ANQGSEA. CDR3 loop: CSVEGTSDTDTQYF. The CDR3 DNA reads as TGCAGCGTTGAGGGGACTAGCGACACAGATACGCAGTATTTT.

This clonotype was recorded a few times. This may be a read error, as it is one base from a much larger clone. The rearrangement links TRBV28 to TRBJ2-7; D call uncertain. Germline V gene data show CDR1 as MDHEN and CDR2 as SYDVKM. This CDR3 is built from 11 residues. Deletions cut 6 bases from V and 2 bases from J, with 5 bases between. The CDR3 spells CASRTPYEQYF. The CDR3 DNA follows: TGTGCCAGCAGGACCCCCTACGAGCAGTACTTC. Full variable domain (rest looked up from reference TRBV28 and TRBJ2-7): DVKVTQSSRYLVKRTGEKVFLECVQDMDHENMFWYRQDPGLGLRLIYFSYDVKMKEKGDIPEGYSVSREKKERFSLILESASTNQTSMYLCASRTPYEQYFGPGTRLTVT.

This clonotype was found many times. The chain couples TRBV28 to TRBJ2-7; D gene uncertain. V gave up 7 bases and J gave up 2 bases, with 15 bases separating them. Looked up from germline, CDR1 is MDHEN and CDR2 is SYDVKM. The CDR3 spans 14 residues. DNA for the CDR3: TGTGCCAGCACCGACGTGAGGTATACCTACGAGCAGTACTTC. It is translated as CASTDVRYTYEQYF.

This clonotype was detected ten times or more. The CDR3 reads CASSFQTGLQETQYF. CDR3 coding DNA: TGCGCCAGCAGCTTCCAAACAGGGCTCCAAGAGACCCAGTACTTC. The rearrangement links TRBV5-1 to TRBJ2-5, with D maybe TRBD1 (6 bases). Germline V gene lookup returns CDR1 SGHRS and CDR2 YFSETQ. CDR3 length: 15 amino acids. V was clipped by 2 bases and J by 1 base, with 12 bases between them.

The rearrangement uses TRBV19 and TRBJ1-5, with D possibly being TRBD1 (5 bases). Trimming cost V 9 bases and J 4 bases, with 13 bases left between them. This CDR3 is 13 amino acids long. Germline CDR1 LNHDA, CDR2 SQIVND (reference sequence). The CDR3 spells CASRDRTNQPQHF. In DNA, the CDR3 is TGTGCCAGCCGGGACCGGACTAATCAGCCCCAGCATTTT.

V usage is TRBV27 and J usage is TRBJ2-7; 11 nucleotides agree with TRBD2. CDR3 length: 16 residues. The V and J ends lost 8 bases and 5 bases, in that order; junction bases with no gene match: 14. Germline lookup yields CDR1 MNHEY and CDR2 SMNVEV (reference sequence). The CDR3 DNA sequence: TGTGCCAGCGGAAAGGACTTATCTAGCGGGAGGAACGAGCAGTACTTC. This translates into CASGKDLSSGRNEQYF.